This TCR beta chain was sequenced during a study of T cells in Graves' hyperthyroidism and ophthalmopathy. General study points: Separating ophthalmopathy from stable hyperthyroidism was achieved by a 13 V-J model. Expanded thyroid clonotypes (above 0.001) were mostly also found in blood.

Trimming took 0 bases from V and 5 from J; bases not matched to a gene: 8. This CDR3 comprises 15 residues. Germline CDR1 is DFQATT and CDR2 is SNEGSKA (reference sequence). Disease duration under 2 months; hyperthyroidism patients were aged 18 to 65. Orbital computed tomography and thyroid ultrasound, together with serum TRAb and thyroxine and clinical symptoms, were used for diagnoses. This clonotype appeared many times. Its antigen is not identified. What was amplified from RNA transcripts were TCR beta CDR3 regions. Initially, a first-round RT-PCR of the TCR CDR3 employed the HTBI primer set. TCRdb re-analysed the multiplex PCR reads in MiXCR, keeping a single row per CDR3 protein. The sample consists of hundreds of thousands of distinct CDR3 sequences, 12% to 15% of them appearing once.

This TCR derives from a woman younger than 35 with Graves' hyperthyroidism. The rearrangement uses TRBV20-1 and TRBJ2-3; 7 positions match TRBD2. Sequenced: blood. CDR3 sequence: CSARDRAGAVDTQYF. The CDR3, as DNA: TGCAGTGCTAGAGATCGGGCGGGAGCAGTAGATACGCAGTATTTT.